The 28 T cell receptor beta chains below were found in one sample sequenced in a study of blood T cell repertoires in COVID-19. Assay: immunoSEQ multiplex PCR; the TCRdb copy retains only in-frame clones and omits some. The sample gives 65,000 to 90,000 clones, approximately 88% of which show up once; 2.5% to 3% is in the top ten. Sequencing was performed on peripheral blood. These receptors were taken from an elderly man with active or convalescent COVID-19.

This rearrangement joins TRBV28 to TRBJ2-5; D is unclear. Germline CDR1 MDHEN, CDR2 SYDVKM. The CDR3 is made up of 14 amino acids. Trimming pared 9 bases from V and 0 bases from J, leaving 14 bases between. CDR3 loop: CASGGPLYQETQYF. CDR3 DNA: TGTGCCAGTGGCGGCCCTCTCTACCAAGAGACCCAGTACTTC.

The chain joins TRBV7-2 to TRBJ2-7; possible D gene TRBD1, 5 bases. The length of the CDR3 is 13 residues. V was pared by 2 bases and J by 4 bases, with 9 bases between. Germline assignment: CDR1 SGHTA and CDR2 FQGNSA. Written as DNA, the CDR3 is TGTGCCAGCAGCTTACGGACAAGGTACGAGCAGTACTTC. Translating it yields CASSLRTRYEQYF.

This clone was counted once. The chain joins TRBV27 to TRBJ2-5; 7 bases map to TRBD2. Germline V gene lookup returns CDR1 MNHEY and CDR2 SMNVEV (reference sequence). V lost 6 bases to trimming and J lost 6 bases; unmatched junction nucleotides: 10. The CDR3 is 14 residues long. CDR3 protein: CASSTWGGSQTQYF. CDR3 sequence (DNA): TGTGCCAGCAGCACCTGGGGGGGATCTCAGACCCAGTACTTC.

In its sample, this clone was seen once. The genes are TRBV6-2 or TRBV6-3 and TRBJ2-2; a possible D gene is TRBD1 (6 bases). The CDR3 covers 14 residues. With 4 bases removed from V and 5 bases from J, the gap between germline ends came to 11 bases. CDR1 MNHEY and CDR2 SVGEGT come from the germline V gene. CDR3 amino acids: CASSLQGRTGELFF. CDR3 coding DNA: TGTGCCAGCAGTTTACAGGGAAGGACCGGGGAGCTGTTTTTT.

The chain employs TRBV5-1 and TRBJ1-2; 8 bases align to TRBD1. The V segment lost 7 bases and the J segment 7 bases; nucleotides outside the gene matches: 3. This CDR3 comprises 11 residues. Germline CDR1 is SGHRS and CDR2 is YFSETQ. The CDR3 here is CASDRGSGYTF. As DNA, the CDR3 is TGCGCCAGCGACAGGGGTTCTGGCTACACCTTC.

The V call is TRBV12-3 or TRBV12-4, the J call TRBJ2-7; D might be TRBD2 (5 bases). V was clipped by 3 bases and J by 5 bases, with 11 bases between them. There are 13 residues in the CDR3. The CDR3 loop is CASSLRALNEQYF. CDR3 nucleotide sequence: TGTGCCAGCAGTTTGAGGGCCCTCAACGAGCAGTACTTC.

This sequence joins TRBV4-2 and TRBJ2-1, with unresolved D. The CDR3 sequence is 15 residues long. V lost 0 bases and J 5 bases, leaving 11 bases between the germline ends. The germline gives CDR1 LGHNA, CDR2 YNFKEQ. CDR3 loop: CASSQDRSRNNEQFF. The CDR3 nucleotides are TGTGCCAGCAGCCAAGATCGATCTAGGAACAATGAGCAGTTCTTC.

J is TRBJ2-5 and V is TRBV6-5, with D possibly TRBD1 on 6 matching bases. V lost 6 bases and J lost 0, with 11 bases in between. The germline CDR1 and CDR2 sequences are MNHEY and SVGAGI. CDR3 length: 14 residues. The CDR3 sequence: CASSLGTYQETQYF. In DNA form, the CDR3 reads TGTGCCAGCAGCCTCGGGACATACCAAGAGACCCAGTACTTC.

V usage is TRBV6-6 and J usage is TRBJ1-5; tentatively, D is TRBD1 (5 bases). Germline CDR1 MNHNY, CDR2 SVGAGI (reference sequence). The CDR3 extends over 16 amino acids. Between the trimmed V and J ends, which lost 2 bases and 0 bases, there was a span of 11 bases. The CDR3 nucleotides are TGTGCCAGCAGTTACCCACAGGTTTATAGCAATCAGCCCCAGCATTTT. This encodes CASSYPQVYSNQPQHF.

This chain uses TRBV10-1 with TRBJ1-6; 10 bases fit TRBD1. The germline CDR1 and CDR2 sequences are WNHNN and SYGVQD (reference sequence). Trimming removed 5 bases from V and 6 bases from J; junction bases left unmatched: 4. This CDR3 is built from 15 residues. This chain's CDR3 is CASSMGQGINSPLHF. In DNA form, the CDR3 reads TGCGCCAGCAGTATGGGACAGGGGATTAATTCACCCCTCCACTTT.

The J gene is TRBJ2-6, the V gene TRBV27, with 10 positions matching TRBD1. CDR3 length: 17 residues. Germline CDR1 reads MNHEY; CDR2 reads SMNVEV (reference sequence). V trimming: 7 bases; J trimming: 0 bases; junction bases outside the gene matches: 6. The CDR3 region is CASNPGQGNSGANVLTF. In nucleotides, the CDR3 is TGTGCCAGCAATCCGGGACAGGGGAACTCTGGGGCCAACGTCCTGACTTTC.

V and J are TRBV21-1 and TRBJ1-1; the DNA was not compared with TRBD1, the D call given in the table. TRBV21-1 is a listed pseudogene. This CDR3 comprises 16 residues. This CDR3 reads CASSKAWGQGWTEAFF. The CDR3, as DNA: TGTGCCAGCAGCAAAGCTTGGGGACAGGGGTGGACTGAAGCTTTCTTT.

CDR3 DNA sequence: TGTGCCATCAGTGATCGTTTAAACATTCAGTACTTC. Protein: CAISDRLNIQYF. The chain combines TRBV10-3 with TRBJ2-4; D is unresolved. V lost 3 bases to trimming and J lost 6 bases, with 6 bases between them. Germline loops: CDR1 ENHRY, CDR2 SYGVKD. The CDR3 spans 12 residues.

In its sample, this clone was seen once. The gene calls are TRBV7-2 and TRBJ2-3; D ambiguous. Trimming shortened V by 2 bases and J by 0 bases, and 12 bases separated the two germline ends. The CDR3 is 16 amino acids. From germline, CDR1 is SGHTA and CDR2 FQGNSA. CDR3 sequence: CASSLTGGASTDTQYF. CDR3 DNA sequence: TGTGCCAGCAGCTTAACCGGCGGAGCTAGCACAGATACGCAGTATTTT.

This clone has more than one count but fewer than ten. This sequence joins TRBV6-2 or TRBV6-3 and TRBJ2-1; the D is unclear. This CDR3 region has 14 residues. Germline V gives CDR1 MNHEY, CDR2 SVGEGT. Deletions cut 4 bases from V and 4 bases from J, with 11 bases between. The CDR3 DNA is TGTGCCAGCAGTTCTACGAAGCGTTACAATGAGCAGTTCTTC. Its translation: CASSSTKRYNEQFF.

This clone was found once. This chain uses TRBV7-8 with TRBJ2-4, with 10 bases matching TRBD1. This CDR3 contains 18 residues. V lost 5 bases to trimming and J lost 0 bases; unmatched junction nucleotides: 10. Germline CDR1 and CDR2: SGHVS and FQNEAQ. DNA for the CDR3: TGTGCCAGCAGCCCTGGGACAGGGGAAGTTCTAGCCAAAAACATTCAGTACTTC. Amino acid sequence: CASSPGTGEVLAKNIQYF.

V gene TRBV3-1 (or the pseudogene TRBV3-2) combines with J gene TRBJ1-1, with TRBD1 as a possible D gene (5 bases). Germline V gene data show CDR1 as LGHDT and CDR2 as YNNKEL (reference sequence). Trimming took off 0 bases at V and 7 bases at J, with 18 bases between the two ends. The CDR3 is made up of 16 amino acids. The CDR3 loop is CASSQEGVGGKVEAFF. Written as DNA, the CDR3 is TGTGCCAGCAGCCAAGAGGGAGTCGGGGGAAAGGTTGAAGCTTTCTTT.

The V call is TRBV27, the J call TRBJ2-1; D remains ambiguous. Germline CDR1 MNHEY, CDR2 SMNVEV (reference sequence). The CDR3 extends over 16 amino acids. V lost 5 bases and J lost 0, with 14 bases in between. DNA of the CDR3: TGTGCCAGCAGTCAATCCACCTACTACTCCTACAATGAGCAGTTCTTC. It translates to CASSQSTYYSYNEQFF.

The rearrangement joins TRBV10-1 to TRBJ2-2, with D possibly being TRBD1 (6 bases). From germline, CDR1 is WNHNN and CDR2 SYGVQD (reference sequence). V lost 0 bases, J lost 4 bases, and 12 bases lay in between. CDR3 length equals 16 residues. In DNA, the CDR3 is TGCGCCAGCAGTGAGTCAGGGCCAGGGGCCACCGGGGAGCTGTTTTTT. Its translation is CASSESGPGATGELFF.

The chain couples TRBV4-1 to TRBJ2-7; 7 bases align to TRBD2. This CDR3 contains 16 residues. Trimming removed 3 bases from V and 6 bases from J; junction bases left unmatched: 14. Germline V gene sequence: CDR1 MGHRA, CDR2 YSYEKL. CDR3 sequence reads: CASSQPAGGKLREQYF. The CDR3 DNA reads TGCGCCAGCAGCCAGCCTGCCGGGGGGAAACTGCGCGAGCAGTACTTC.

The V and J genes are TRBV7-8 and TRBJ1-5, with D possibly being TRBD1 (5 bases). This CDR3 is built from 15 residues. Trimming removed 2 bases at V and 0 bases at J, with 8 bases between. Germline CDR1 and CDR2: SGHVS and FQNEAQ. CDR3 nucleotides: TGTGCCAGCAGCTTACAAGACAGTAGCAATCAGCCCCAGCATTTT. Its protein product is CASSLQDSSNQPQHF.

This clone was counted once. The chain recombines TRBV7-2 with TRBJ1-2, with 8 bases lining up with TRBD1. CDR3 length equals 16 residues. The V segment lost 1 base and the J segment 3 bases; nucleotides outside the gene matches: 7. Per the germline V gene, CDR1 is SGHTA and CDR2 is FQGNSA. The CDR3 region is CASSLGPGGADYGYTF. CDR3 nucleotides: TGTGCCAGCAGCTTAGGTCCAGGGGGCGCCGACTATGGCTACACCTTC.

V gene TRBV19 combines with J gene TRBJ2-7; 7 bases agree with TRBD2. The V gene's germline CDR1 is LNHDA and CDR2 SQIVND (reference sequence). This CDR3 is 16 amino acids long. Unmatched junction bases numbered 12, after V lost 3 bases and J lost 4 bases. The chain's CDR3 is CASSISGGGLSYEQYF. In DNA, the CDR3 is TGTGCCAGTAGTATCAGTGGGGGAGGGTTGTCGTACGAGCAGTACTTC. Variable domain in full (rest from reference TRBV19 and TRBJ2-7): DGGITQSPKYLFRKEGQNVTLSCEQNLNHDAMYWYRQDPGQGLRLIYYSQIVNDFQKGDIAEGYSVSREKKESFPLTVTSAQKNPTAFYLCASSISGGGLSYEQYFGPGTRLTVT.

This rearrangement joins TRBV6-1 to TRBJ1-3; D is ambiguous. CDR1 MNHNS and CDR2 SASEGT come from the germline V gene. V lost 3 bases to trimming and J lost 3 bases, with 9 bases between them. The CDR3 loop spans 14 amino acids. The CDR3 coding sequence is TGTGCCAGCAGTGATGGAGGTGGTGGAAACACCATATATTTT. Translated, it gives CASSDGGGGNTIYF.

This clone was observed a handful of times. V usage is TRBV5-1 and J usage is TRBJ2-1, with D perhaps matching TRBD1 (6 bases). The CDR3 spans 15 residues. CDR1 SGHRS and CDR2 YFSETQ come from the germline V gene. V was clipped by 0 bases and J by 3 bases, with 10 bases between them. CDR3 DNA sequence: TGCGCCAGCAGCTTGGAGACAGGTAGCTACAATGAGCAGTTCTTC. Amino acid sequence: CASSLETGSYNEQFF.

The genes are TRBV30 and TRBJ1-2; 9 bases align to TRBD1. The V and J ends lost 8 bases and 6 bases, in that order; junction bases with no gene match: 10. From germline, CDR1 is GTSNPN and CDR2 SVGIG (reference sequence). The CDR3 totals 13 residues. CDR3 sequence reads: CAEEGGTGNGYTF. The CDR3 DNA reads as TGTGCCGAGGAGGGAGGGACAGGGAATGGCTACACCTTC.

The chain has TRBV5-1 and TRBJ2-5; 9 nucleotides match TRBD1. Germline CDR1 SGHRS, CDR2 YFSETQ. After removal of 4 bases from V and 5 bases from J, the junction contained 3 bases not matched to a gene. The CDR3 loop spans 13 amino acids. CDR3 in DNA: TGCGCCAGCAGCGTGGGGACAGGGGAGACCCAGTACTTC. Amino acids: CASSVGTGETQYF.

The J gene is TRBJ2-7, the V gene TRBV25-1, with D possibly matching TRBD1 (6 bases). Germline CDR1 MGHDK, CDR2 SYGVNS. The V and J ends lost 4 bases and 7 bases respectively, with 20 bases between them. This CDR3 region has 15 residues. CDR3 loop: CASSGSGTTVREQYF. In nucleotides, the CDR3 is TGTGCCAGCAGTGGTTCCGGGACAACGGTGAGGGAGCAGTACTTC.